What follows is one TCR beta chain and its context. The data derive from a study of blood T cell repertoires in COVID-19. At the level of the study: Samples taken during acute and convalescent COVID-19 were collected in the United States, Italy and Spain.

The table came from immunoSEQ multiplex PCR; TCRdb's copy has only in-frame clones and leaves some out. The sample yields 250,000 or so clones, around 88% seen once. The junction had 6 bases not matched to a gene; V was cut back by 1 base and J by 9 bases. Germline CDR1 and CDR2: LNHNV and YYDKDF (reference sequence). The CDR3 contains 14 residues. V gene TRBV15 combines with J gene TRBJ1-1, with TRBD1 identical over 9 bases. Sequencing used peripheral blood. This TCR was sampled from a young woman with COVID-19, enrolled during active disease. The CDR3 here is CATSRGQGGSKAFF. The CDR3 DNA follows: TGTGCCACCAGCAGAGGACAGGGGGGCTCGAAAGCTTTCTTT.